These 20 T cell receptor beta chains share one sample of origin, sequenced in a study of T cells in Graves' hyperthyroidism and ophthalmopathy. Amplification of TCR beta CDR3 regions used RNA as the template. The primer set for the first-round RT-PCR of the TCR CDR3 was HTBI. TCRdb analysed the multiplex PCR reads with MiXCR anew, one entry per CDR3 protein. Of 250,000 to 300,000 distinct CDR3 sequences in the sample, roughly 13% were seen once. The sequenced sample consisted of blood. The receptors derive from a woman in her thirties or forties with Graves' hyperthyroidism.

The table lists this clonotype with many counts. The rearrangement links TRBV6-2 or TRBV6-3 to TRBJ2-3; 14 bases agree with TRBD2. Germline CDR1 and CDR2: MNHEY and SVGEGT. After removal of 6 bases from V and 7 bases from J, the junction contained 18 bases not matched to a gene. There are 19 residues in the CDR3. The CDR3 DNA follows: TGTGCCAGCAGCCCCGGGACTAGCGGGAGAGACAGGAAGGTTCATACGCAGTATTTT. Protein sequence: CASSPGTSGRDRKVHTQYF.

In its sample, this clonotype was seen many times. The chain employs TRBV7-2 and TRBJ2-1, with D tentatively TRBD2 (5 bases). The length of the CDR3 is 15 residues. Trimming took 1 base from V and 9 from J, leaving 16 bases between them. Germline CDR1 reads SGHTA; CDR2 reads FQGNSA. The CDR3 DNA reads TGTGCCAGCAGCTTAGGCAGCCAAACCGAGGGTGAGCAGTTCTTC. This encodes CASSLGSQTEGEQFF.

This clonotype was counted ten times or more. The rearrangement uses TRBV2 and TRBJ1-2, with 7 positions matching TRBD1. The CDR3 consists of 14 residues. V shed 7 bases and J 3 bases; nucleotides not matched to a gene: 8. CDR1 is SNHLY, CDR2 FYNNEI, per germline. CDR3 DNA sequence: TGTGCCAGCACCGTGACAGGGCAGGACTATGGCTACACCTTC. Amino acids: CASTVTGQDYGYTF. Using reference TRBV2 and TRBJ1-2 for the parts outside the CDR3, the full variable domain is EPEVTQTPSHQVTQMGQEVILRCVPISNHLYFYWYRQILGQKVEFLVSFYNNEISEKSEIFDDQFSVERPDGSNFTLKIRSTKLEDSAMYFCASTVTGQDYGYTFGSGTRLTVV.

The table lists this clonotype with many counts. V and J are TRBV3-1 and TRBJ1-6, with TRBD1 identical over 8 bases. Per germline, CDR1 LGHDT and CDR2 YNNKEL (reference sequence). V lost 5 bases to trimming and J lost 5 bases; unmatched junction nucleotides: 5. The CDR3 is 15 residues long. The CDR3 bases are TGTGCCAGCAGCACCCGGACAGGGAATAATTCACCCCTCCACTTT. Protein: CASSTRTGNNSPLHF. The full variable domain, its missing parts supplied by reference TRBV3-1 and TRBJ1-6, is DTAVSQTPKYLVTQMGNDKSIKCEQNLGHDTMYWYKQDSKKFLKIMFSYNNKELIINETVPNRFSPKSPDKAHLNLHINSLELGDSAVYFCASSTRTGNNSPLHFGNGTRLTVT.

This clonotype was counted at least ten times. V usage is TRBV6-1 and J usage is TRBJ1-1; 12 bases agree with TRBD1. V was pared by 6 bases and J by 5 bases, with 13 bases of the junction left unmatched. Germline V gene lookup returns CDR1 MNHNS and CDR2 SASEGT. The CDR3 is 17 amino acids. The CDR3 protein is CASRSTGTGGAGTEAFF. The CDR3 bases are TGTGCCAGCAGATCGACCGGGACAGGGGGCGCAGGAACTGAAGCTTTCTTT.

There are many counts of this clonotype. The V gene is TRBV25-1, the J gene TRBJ1-6, with D possibly being TRBD1 (5 bases). CDR3 length: 15 residues. Trimming took off 7 bases at V and 0 bases at J, with 10 bases between the two ends. CDR1 is MGHDK, CDR2 SYGVNS, per germline. CDR3 residues: CASMGGSSYNSPLHF. The CDR3 DNA reads TGTGCCAGCATGGGGGGGAGCTCCTATAATTCACCCCTCCACTTT.

The sample holds many counts of this clonotype. The rearrangement links TRBV20-1 to TRBJ2-7; no clear D gene. The CDR3 extends over 11 amino acids. The germline V gene encodes CDR1 DFQATT and CDR2 SNEGSKA (reference sequence). Trimming left V 2 bases short and J 3 bases short, with 5 bases between. Here the CDR3 reads CSARRNYEQYF. The CDR3 DNA reads TGCAGTGCTAGAAGAAACTACGAGCAGTACTTC.

This clonotype was detected ten times or more. J is TRBJ1-2 and V is TRBV24-1, with D unresolved. The CDR3 loop spans 12 amino acids. Trimming shortened V by 6 bases and J by 5 bases, and 9 bases separated the two germline ends. Looked up from germline, CDR1 is KGHDR and CDR2 is SFDVKD. CDR3 residues: CATSLEGYGYTF. The CDR3 nucleotides read TGTGCCACCAGTTTAGAAGGGTATGGCTACACCTTC.

The sample holds many counts of this clonotype. The chain carries TRBV28 and TRBJ2-3, with a tentative D call TRBD2 (6 bases). Deletions cut 4 bases from V and 4 bases from J, with 15 bases between. There are 15 residues in the CDR3. Germline loops: CDR1 MDHEN, CDR2 SYDVKM. The CDR3: CASSYSGSIPDTQYF. CDR3 in DNA: TGTGCCAGCAGTTATTCCGGGAGTATCCCAGATACGCAGTATTTT.

This clonotype occurred many times. The chain has TRBV28 and TRBJ1-2; D not certain. The CDR3 length is 15 residues. CDR1 and CDR2 from the germline V gene are MDHEN and SYDVKM. V shed 2 bases and J shed 2 bases, with 12 bases lying between them. CDR3: CASSLEGGLNYGYTF. In DNA form, the CDR3 reads TGTGCCAGCAGTTTAGAGGGAGGGTTGAACTATGGCTACACCTTC.

CDR3 region: CASSLTGGPETQYF. CDR3 coding DNA: TGTGCCAGCAGCTTGACAGGGGGCCCAGAGACCCAGTACTTC. The V and J genes are TRBV5-6 and TRBJ2-5; 9 positions match TRBD1. Trimming removed 1 base from V and 4 bases from J; junction bases left unmatched: 2. There are 14 residues in the CDR3. Per the germline V gene, CDR1 is SGHDT and CDR2 is YYEEEE.

This clonotype was picked up many times. The CDR3 protein is CSVETGTGNEQYF. CDR3 nucleotides: TGCAGCGTTGAAACCGGGACAGGGAATGAGCAGTACTTC. The chain joins TRBV29-1 to TRBJ2-7, with 9 bases aligning to TRBD1. This CDR3 contains 13 residues. Trimming took 2 bases from V and 7 from J; bases not matched to a gene: 6. Germline CDR1 SQVTM, CDR2 ANQGSEA.

The J gene is TRBJ2-1, the V gene TRBV7-9, with 14 bases fitting TRBD2. V lost 3 bases, J lost 1 base, and 11 bases stayed unmatched. The CDR3 has 20 amino acids. Germline loops: CDR1 SEHNR, CDR2 FQNEAQ (reference sequence). The CDR3 here is CASSFGLAGGRSVSYNEQFF. CDR3 coding DNA: TGTGCCAGCAGCTTCGGACTAGCGGGAGGAAGATCGGTTTCCTACAATGAGCAGTTCTTC.

This clonotype has at least ten counts. The V gene is TRBV12-3 or TRBV12-4, the J gene TRBJ2-4; the match to TRBD1 covers 8 bases. Trimming took 4 bases from V and 14 from J; bases not matched to a gene: 7. The CDR3 contains 12 residues. This CDR3 reads CASSSDRALKYF. DNA of the CDR3: TGTGCCAGCAGTTCGGACAGGGCTCTCAAGTACTTC.

This clonotype was seen ten or more times. This chain uses TRBV7-9 with TRBJ2-1; D is unresolved. The germline gives CDR1 SEHNR, CDR2 FQNEAQ (reference sequence). The V and J ends lost 4 bases and 3 bases respectively, with 7 bases between them. The CDR3 totals 13 residues. In DNA, the CDR3 is TGTGCCAGCAGCTCCAGGAACTACAATGAGCAGTTCTTC. Translating it yields CASSSRNYNEQFF. Together with reference TRBV7-9 and TRBJ2-1, the CDR3 gives the full variable domain: DTGVSQNPRHKITKRGQNVTFRCDPISEHNRLYWYRQTLGQGPEFLTYFQNEAQLEKSRLLSDRFSAERPKGSFSTLEIQRTEQGDSAMYLCASSSRNYNEQFFGPGTRLTVL.

This clonotype occurred many times. The V and J genes are TRBV10-3 and TRBJ2-1; 9 bases map to TRBD1. The germline V gene has CDR1 ENHRY and CDR2 SYGVKD. Trimming took 4 bases from V and 6 from J; bases not matched to a gene: 4. This CDR3 has 14 amino acids. CDR3 sequence reads: CAISAGTGSNEQFF. The CDR3, as DNA: TGTGCCATCAGTGCTGGGACAGGGTCCAATGAGCAGTTCTTC.

This clonotype has ten or more counts. CDR3: CASSPQMNTEAFF. CDR3 coding DNA: TGTGCCAGCAGTCCGCAGATGAACACTGAAGCTTTCTTT. This chain uses TRBV12-3 or TRBV12-4 with TRBJ1-1; D unresolved. V was trimmed by 5 bases and J by 0 bases, leaving 7 bases between them. The CDR3 totals 13 residues.

Comments on this clonotype: Just one base apart from a much larger clone, this may be a read error. The chain has TRBV18 and TRBJ1-5; perhaps TRBD1 as D (6 bases). Per germline, CDR1 KGHSH and CDR2 LQKENI. Trimming took 4 bases from V and 6 from J, leaving 16 bases between them. The CDR3 runs 15 residues. CDR3 loop: CASSLLGGRSQPQHF. CDR3 coding DNA: TGTGCCAGCTCACTTCTGGGGGGGCGTAGTCAGCCCCAGCATTTT.

The rearrangement uses TRBV6-2 or TRBV6-3 and TRBJ2-5; 10 bases align to TRBD2. The V segment lost 5 bases and the J segment 7 bases; nucleotides outside the gene matches: 7. The CDR3 is 14 residues long. Germline values: CDR1 MNHEY, CDR2 SVGEGT. CDR3 in DNA: TGTGCCAGCAGTCCGGGACTAGCGATCGGGACCCAGTACTTC. Translated, it gives CASSPGLAIGTQYF.

The CDR3 spells CAMGRDTQYF. The CDR3 DNA sequence: TGTGCCATGGGGCGGGATACGCAGTATTTT. The rearrangement uses TRBV24-1 and TRBJ2-3; weak D call: TRBD1 (5 bases). The germline gives CDR1 KGHDR, CDR2 SFDVKD. The CDR3 length is 10 residues. Trimming stripped 11 bases from V and 6 bases from J, with 8 bases between.